This T cell receptor beta chain appears in the sequencing data of a study of early T cells in non-severe SARS-CoV-2 infection. TCRdb fed the 5' RACE reads into MiXCR, producing one record per CDR3 protein. The sample has 50,000 or so distinct CDR3 sequences, around 11% seen once. CDR3 size: 14 residues. Trimming took 1 base from V and 7 from J; bases not matched to a gene: 7. General study results and limits: In VDJdb matching, anti-spike CD8 responses were favored while private and CD4 specificities went missing.

Worth noting for this clonotype: Its antigen is not known.

Sample: whole blood. This receptor was taken from an adult who was a healthcare worker with PCR-confirmed SARS-CoV-2 infection or an uninfected control (not recorded which). This chain links TRBV12-3 or TRBV12-4 with TRBJ2-7; 7 nucleotides align to TRBD2. CDR3 sequence (DNA): TGTGCCAGCAGTTTAGGGGGAGGGCCGGAGGAGCAGTACTTC. Protein sequence: CASSLGGGPEEQYF.